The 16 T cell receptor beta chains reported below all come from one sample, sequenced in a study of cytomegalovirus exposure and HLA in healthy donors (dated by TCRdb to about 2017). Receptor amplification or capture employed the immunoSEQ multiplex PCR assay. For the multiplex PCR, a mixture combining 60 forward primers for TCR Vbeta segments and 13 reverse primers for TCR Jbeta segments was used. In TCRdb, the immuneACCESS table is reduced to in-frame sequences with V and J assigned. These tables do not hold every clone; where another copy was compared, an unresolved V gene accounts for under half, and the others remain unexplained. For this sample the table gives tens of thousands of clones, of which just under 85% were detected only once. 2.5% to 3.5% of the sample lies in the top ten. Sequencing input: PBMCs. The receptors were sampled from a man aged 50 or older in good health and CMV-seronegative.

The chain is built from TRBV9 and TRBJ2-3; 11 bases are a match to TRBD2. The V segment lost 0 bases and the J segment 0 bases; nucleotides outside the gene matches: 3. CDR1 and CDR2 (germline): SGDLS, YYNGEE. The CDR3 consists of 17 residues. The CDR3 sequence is CASSVASGGRSTDTQYF. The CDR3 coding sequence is TGTGCCAGCAGCGTAGCTAGCGGGGGGCGGAGCACAGATACGCAGTATTTT.

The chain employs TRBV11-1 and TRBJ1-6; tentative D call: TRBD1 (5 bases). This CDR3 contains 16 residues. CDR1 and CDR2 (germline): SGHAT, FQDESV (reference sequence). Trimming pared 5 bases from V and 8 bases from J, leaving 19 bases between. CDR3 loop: CASSTPSGTRDSPLHF. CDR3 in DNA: TGTGCCAGCAGCACCCCCTCGGGGACTCGGGATTCACCCCTCCACTTT. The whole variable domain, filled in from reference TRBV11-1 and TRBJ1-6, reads EAEVAQSPRYKITEKSQAVAFWCDPISGHATLYWYRQILGQGPELLVQFQDESVVDDSQLPKDRFSAERLKGVDSTLKIQPAELGDSAMYLCASSTPSGTRDSPLHFGNGTRLTVT.

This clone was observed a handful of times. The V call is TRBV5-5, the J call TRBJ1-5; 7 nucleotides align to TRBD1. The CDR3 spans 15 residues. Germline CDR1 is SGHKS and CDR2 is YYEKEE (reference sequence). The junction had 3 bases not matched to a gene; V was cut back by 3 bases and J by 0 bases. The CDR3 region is CASSWTGTSNQPQHF. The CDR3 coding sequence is TGTGCCAGCAGCTGGACAGGTACTAGCAATCAGCCCCAGCATTTT.

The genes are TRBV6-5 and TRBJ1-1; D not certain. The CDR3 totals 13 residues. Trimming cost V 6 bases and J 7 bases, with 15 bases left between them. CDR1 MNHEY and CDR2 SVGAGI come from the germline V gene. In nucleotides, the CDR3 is TGTGCCAGCAGCGGCGACTTATGGGTTGAAGCTTTCTTT. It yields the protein CASSGDLWVEAFF.

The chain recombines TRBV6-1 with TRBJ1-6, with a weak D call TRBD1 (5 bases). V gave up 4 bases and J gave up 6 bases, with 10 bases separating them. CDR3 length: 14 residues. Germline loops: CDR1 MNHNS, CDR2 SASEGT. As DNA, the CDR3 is TGTGCCAGCAGTGGGCAGGGAGGTAATTCACCCCTCCACTTT. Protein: CASSGQGGNSPLHF.

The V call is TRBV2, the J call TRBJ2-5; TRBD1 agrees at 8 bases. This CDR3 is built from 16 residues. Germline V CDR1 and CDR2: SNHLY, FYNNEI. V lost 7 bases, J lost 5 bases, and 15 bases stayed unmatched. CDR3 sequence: CASTLSWGRGLETQYF. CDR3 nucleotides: TGTGCCAGCACCCTCTCTTGGGGCAGGGGGCTGGAGACCCAGTACTTC.

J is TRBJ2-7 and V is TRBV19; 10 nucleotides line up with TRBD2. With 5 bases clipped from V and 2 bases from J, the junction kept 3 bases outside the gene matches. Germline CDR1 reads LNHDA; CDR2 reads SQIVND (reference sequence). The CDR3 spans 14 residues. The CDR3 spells CASSLLAGPYEQYF. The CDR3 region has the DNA TGTGCCAGTAGTTTACTAGCGGGACCCTACGAGCAGTACTTC.

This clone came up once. In DNA, the CDR3 is TGCGCCAGCAGCCAACGACAGGGGGTACGGGATACGCAGTATTTT. Protein: CASSQRQGVRDTQYF. This chain joins TRBV4-3 and TRBJ2-3; the match to TRBD1 covers 9 bases. Trimming took 2 bases from V and 6 from J; bases not matched to a gene: 6. In germline, CDR1 is LGHNA, CDR2 YSLEER. CDR3 size: 15 residues.

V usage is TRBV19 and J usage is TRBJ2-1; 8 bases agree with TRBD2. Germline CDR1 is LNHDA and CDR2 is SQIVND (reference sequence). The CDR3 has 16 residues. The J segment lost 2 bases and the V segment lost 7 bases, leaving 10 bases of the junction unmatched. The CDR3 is CASMISGGHPYNEQFF. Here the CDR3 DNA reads TGTGCCAGTATGATCAGCGGGGGACACCCCTACAATGAGCAGTTCTTC.

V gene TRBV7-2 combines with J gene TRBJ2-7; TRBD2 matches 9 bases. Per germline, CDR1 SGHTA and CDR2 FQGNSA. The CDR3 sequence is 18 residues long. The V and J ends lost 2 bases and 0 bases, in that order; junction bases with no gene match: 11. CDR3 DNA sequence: TGTGCCAGCAGCTTAAGCGGGGGGCGCTTCTCGAGCTCCTACGAGCAGTACTTC. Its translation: CASSLSGGRFSSSYEQYF. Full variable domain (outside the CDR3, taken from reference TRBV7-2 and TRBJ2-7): GAGVSQSPSNKVTEKGKDVELRCDPISGHTALYWYRQSLGQGLEFLIYFQGNSAPDKSGLPSDRFSAERTGGSVSTLTIQRTQQEDSAVYLCASSLSGGRFSSSYEQYFGPGTRLTVT.

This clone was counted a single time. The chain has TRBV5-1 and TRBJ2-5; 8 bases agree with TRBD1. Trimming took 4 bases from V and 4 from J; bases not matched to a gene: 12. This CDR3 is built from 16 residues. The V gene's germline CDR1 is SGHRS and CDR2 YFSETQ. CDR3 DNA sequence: TGCGCCAGCAGCCCTACCGGGACAGGAGGCTTAGAGACCCAGTACTTC. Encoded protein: CASSPTGTGGLETQYF.

As DNA, the CDR3 is TGTGCCAGCTCACCGACAGGGAACTCCTACGAGCAGTACTTC. This translates into CASSPTGNSYEQYF. J is TRBJ2-7 and V is TRBV18, with 7 positions matching TRBD1. CDR1 is KGHSH, CDR2 LQKENI, per germline. CDR3 length: 14 residues. Trimming removed 3 bases from V and 0 bases from J; junction bases left unmatched: 2.

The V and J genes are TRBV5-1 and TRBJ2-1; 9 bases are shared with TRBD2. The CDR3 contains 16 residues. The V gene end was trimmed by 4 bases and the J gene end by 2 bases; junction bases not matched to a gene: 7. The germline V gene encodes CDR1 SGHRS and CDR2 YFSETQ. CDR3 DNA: TGCGCCAGCAGCCCCGGACTAGCGCCGACCTACAATGAGCAGTTCTTC. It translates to CASSPGLAPTYNEQFF.

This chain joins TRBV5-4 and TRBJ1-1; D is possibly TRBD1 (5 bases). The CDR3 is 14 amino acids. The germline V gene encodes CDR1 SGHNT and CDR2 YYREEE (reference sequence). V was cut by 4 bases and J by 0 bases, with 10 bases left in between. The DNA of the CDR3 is TGTGCCAGCAGCACGGACATACTGAACACTGAAGCTTTCTTT. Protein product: CASSTDILNTEAFF.

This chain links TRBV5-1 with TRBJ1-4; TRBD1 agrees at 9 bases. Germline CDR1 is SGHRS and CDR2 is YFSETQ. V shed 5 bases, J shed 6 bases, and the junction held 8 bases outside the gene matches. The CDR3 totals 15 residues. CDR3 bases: TGCGCCAGCAGGCTAACAGGGGGCTCAGATGAAAAACTGTTTTTT. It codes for CASRLTGGSDEKLFF.

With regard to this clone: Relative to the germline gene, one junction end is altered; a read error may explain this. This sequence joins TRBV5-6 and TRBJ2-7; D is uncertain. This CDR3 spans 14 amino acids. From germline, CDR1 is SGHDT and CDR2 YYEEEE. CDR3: CASRLAGFPYEQYF. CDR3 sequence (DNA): TGTGCCAGCAGGTTGGCCGGGTTCCCCTACGAGCAGTACTTC.